The 18 T cell receptor beta chains below were found in one sample sequenced in a study of T cells in Graves' hyperthyroidism and ophthalmopathy. The source material, RNA transcripts, was used to amplify TCR beta CDR3 regions. Primed by the HTBI set, a first-round RT-PCR was run on the TCR CDR3. TCRdb called the multiplex PCR reads again in MiXCR, with one record for every CDR3 protein. The table records nearly 250,000 distinct CDR3 sequences, roughly 17% of them present only once. The specimen was blood. All receptors derive from a woman younger than 35 with Graves' ophthalmopathy.

This clonotype appeared many times. The chain has TRBV6-1 and TRBJ1-6; D gene unclear. The V gene lost 4 bases and the J gene lost 0 bases, with 16 bases spanning the gap. The CDR3 spans 18 residues. CDR1 MNHNS and CDR2 SASEGT come from the germline V gene. CDR3 protein: CASSGQLQGSSYNSPLHF. Written as DNA, the CDR3 is TGTGCCAGCAGTGGCCAACTCCAAGGAAGCTCCTATAATTCACCCCTCCACTTT.

The chain recombines TRBV5-6 with TRBJ1-3, with D tentatively TRBD1 (5 bases). Germline assignment: CDR1 SGHDT and CDR2 YYEEEE. The CDR3 spans 11 residues. V dropped 0 bases and J dropped 12 bases, with 7 bases sitting between them. Here the CDR3 DNA reads TGTGCCAGCAGCTTGGGACAGAGCATATATTTT. This codes for CASSLGQSIYF.

At least ten counts were recorded for this clonotype. V is TRBV18 and J is TRBJ2-7; 8 bases are shared with TRBD2. The trim removed 2 bases at V and 5 bases at J, leaving 5 bases unmatched. Germline CDR1 KGHSH, CDR2 LQKENI. The CDR3 covers 14 residues. CDR3 sequence: CASSPSGGVNEQYF. CDR3 nucleotide sequence: TGTGCCAGCTCACCAAGCGGGGGAGTCAACGAGCAGTACTTC.

This clonotype has at least ten counts. The chain is built from TRBV28 and TRBJ1-4, with TRBD1 identical over 8 bases. With 5 bases clipped from V and 1 base from J, the junction kept 3 bases outside the gene matches. The CDR3 loop spans 15 amino acids. From germline, CDR1 is MDHEN and CDR2 SYDVKM. The chain's CDR3 is CASSRQGLTNEKLFF. The CDR3 nucleotides read TGTGCCAGCAGTCGACAGGGGCTAACTAATGAAAAACTGTTTTTT.

The table lists this clonotype with many counts. The V and J genes are TRBV11-3 and TRBJ1-4, with 8 bases matching TRBD1. The CDR3 is 17 residues long. CDR1 is SGHNT, CDR2 YENEEA, per germline. V gave up 5 bases and J gave up 0 bases; unmatched junction bases: 8. CDR3 sequence (DNA): TGTGCCAGCAGCCCAGGGGACAGGTTGTCAACTAATGAAAAACTGTTTTTT. It encodes CASSPGDRLSTNEKLFF.

This clonotype has at least ten counts. V gene TRBV28 combines with J gene TRBJ2-7; 8 nucleotides line up with TRBD1. J was trimmed by 6 bases and V by 11 bases; bases with no gene match: 15. The germline CDR1 and CDR2 sequences are MDHEN and SYDVKM. The CDR3 has 14 amino acids. The chain's CDR3 is CAAGTGTGRSEQYF. CDR3 nucleotide sequence: TGTGCCGCAGGAACCGGGACAGGTCGATCCGAGCAGTACTTC.

This clonotype was counted only a few times. CDR3 region: CASSQQGINYGYTF. CDR3 in DNA: TGTGCCAGCAGCCAGCAGGGGATTAACTATGGCTACACCTTC. The chain carries TRBV5-6 and TRBJ1-2; D possibly corresponds to TRBD1 (6 bases). This CDR3 is 14 amino acids long. Between the trimmed V and J ends, which lost 4 bases and 1 base, there was a span of 11 bases. Germline V gene data show CDR1 as SGHDT and CDR2 as YYEEEE.

Ten or more counts support this clonotype. The chain combines TRBV28 with TRBJ2-7, with 7 nucleotides matching TRBD1. Looked up from germline, CDR1 is MDHEN and CDR2 is SYDVKM. Unmatched junction bases numbered 10, after V lost 6 bases and J lost 5 bases. The length of the CDR3 is 14 residues. The DNA for the CDR3 is TGTGCCAGCAGACCGGGACAGAGAGTCCACGAGCAGTACTTC. This sequence encodes CASRPGQRVHEQYF.

The chain joins TRBV19 to TRBJ2-3; no clear D. V was trimmed by 6 bases and J by 0 bases, leaving 7 bases between them. The CDR3 extends over 13 amino acids. Germline-derived CDR1 and CDR2 are LNHDA and SQIVND (reference sequence). CDR3: CASRVPSTDTQYF. The CDR3 DNA reads TGTGCCAGTAGGGTTCCGAGCACAGATACGCAGTATTTT.

V and J are TRBV9 and TRBJ2-7; 10 bases line up with TRBD1. Looked up from germline, CDR1 is SGDLS and CDR2 is YYNGEE. With V trimmed by 4 bases and J by 3 bases, 7 bases remained unmatched. There are 15 residues in the CDR3. CDR3 loop: CASSFRTGGNYEQYF. Written as DNA, the CDR3 is TGTGCCAGCAGCTTCCGGACAGGGGGAAACTACGAGCAGTACTTC.

This clonotype was seen ten or more times. The V and J genes are TRBV18 and TRBJ1-5; no clear D. The CDR3 is made up of 16 amino acids. V was clipped by 3 bases and J by 1 base, with 13 bases between them. From germline, CDR1 is KGHSH and CDR2 LQKENI. The CDR3 sequence: CASSPEPQASNQPQHF. DNA for the CDR3: TGTGCCAGCTCACCGGAACCGCAGGCGAGCAATCAGCCCCAGCATTTT. Full variable domain (rest looked up from reference TRBV18 and TRBJ1-5): NAGVMQNPRHLVRRRGQEARLRCSPMKGHSHVYWYRQLPEEGLKFMVYLQKENIIDESGMPKERFSAEFPKEGPSILRIQQVVRGDSAAYFCASSPEPQASNQPQHFGDGTRLSIL.

This clonotype was recorded many times. Here the CDR3 DNA reads TGTGCCAGCAGCCTAATCAGGGGACAGAACACTGAAGCTTTCTTT. It is translated as CASSLIRGQNTEAFF. This chain connects TRBV11-2 to TRBJ1-1; D may be TRBD1 (6 bases). V shed 5 bases and J shed 1 base, with 14 bases lying between them. CDR3 length equals 15 residues. The V gene's germline CDR1 is SGHAT and CDR2 FQNNGV. The whole variable domain, filled in from reference TRBV11-2 and TRBJ1-1, reads EAGVAQSPRYKIIEKRQSVAFWCNPISGHATLYWYQQILGQGPKLLIQFQNNGVVDDSQLPKDRFSAERLKGVDSTLKIQPAKLEDSAVYLCASSLIRGQNTEAFFGQGTRLTVV.

As to this clonotype: This clone may be a read error of a much larger clone one base away. The rearrangement joins TRBV7-9 to TRBJ1-4; 9 nucleotides align to TRBD1. V was clipped by 5 bases and J by 4 bases; unmatched bases: 2. From germline, CDR1 is SEHNR and CDR2 FQNEAQ (reference sequence). This CDR3 comprises 14 residues. The CDR3 DNA reads as TGTGCCAGCAGCCGGACAGGGGTTAATGAAAAACTGTTTTTT. Its protein product is CASSRTGVNEKLFF.

This clonotype was detected many times. The chain joins TRBV30 to TRBJ2-5; tentatively, D is TRBD1 (5 bases). Germline V CDR1 and CDR2: GTSNPN, SVGIG (reference sequence). The ends were cut back, 0 bases at V and 2 bases at J, with 10 bases in the middle. This CDR3 is 14 amino acids long. The CDR3 DNA sequence: TGTGCCTGGAGTGTATCTGGGGCTCAAGAGACCCAGTACTTC. Encoded protein: CAWSVSGAQETQYF.

The chain is built from TRBV28 and TRBJ2-1, with TRBD2 matching 14 bases. Germline CDR1 is MDHEN and CDR2 is SYDVKM. The CDR3 loop spans 19 amino acids. The ends lost 7 bases at V and 9 bases at J; junction bases unmatched: 20. The CDR3 here is CASNPTVRTSGRFLGEQFF. CDR3 sequence (DNA): TGTGCCAGCAACCCAACGGTGAGGACTAGCGGGAGGTTTCTTGGTGAGCAGTTCTTC.

This clonotype was observed at least ten times. This rearrangement joins TRBV2 to TRBJ2-5; 7 positions agree with TRBD2. J gave up 4 bases and V 6 bases, and 11 bases lay outside the gene matches. The length of the CDR3 is 15 residues. The germline V gene encodes CDR1 SNHLY and CDR2 FYNNEI. CDR3 sequence: CASSGGWAVGETQYF. Here the CDR3 DNA reads TGTGCCAGCAGCGGGGGGTGGGCGGTGGGAGAGACCCAGTACTTC.

This clonotype was seen ten or more times. The chain links TRBV28 to TRBJ1-2; 11 bases agree with TRBD1. With V trimmed by 3 bases and J by 5 bases, 5 bases remained unmatched. This CDR3 is built from 15 residues. Germline V lookup: CDR1 MDHEN, CDR2 SYDVKM. This chain's CDR3 is CASSLGTGGGYGYTF. CDR3 coding DNA: TGTGCCAGCAGTTTGGGGACAGGGGGAGGGTATGGCTACACCTTC.

This clonotype was observed many times. The rearrangement joins TRBV15 to TRBJ2-1; TRBD2 aligns across 7 bases. Germline CDR1 and CDR2: LNHNV and YYDKDF (reference sequence). The CDR3 loop spans 14 amino acids. Trimming at V came to 1 base and at J to 8 bases, leaving 5 bases not matched to a gene. This CDR3 is CATSRAGGWDEQFF. The CDR3 region has the DNA TGTGCCACCAGCAGAGCGGGAGGATGGGATGAGCAGTTCTTC.